This T cell receptor (beta chain) came from a study of cytomegalovirus exposure and HLA in healthy donors. J gave up 6 bases and V 4 bases, and 7 bases lay outside the gene matches. This CDR3 contains 14 residues. In germline, CDR1 is KGHSH, CDR2 LQKENI. Vbeta (60) and Jbeta (13) primers were used in the PCR. Only in-frame clones appear in the TCRdb table, and some are missing; sequencing was by immunoSEQ multiplex PCR. The table includes under 150,000 clones, 75% to 85% detected once. The chain carries TRBV18 and TRBJ1-2; 8 bases map to TRBD1. Sequenced input: PBMCs. This clonotype was sampled from a man aged 25-45 years in good health and CMV-seropositive. The CDR3 sequence is CASSRTGTLDGYTF. CDR3 DNA: TGTGCCAGCTCACGGACAGGGACTCTTGATGGCTACACCTTC.